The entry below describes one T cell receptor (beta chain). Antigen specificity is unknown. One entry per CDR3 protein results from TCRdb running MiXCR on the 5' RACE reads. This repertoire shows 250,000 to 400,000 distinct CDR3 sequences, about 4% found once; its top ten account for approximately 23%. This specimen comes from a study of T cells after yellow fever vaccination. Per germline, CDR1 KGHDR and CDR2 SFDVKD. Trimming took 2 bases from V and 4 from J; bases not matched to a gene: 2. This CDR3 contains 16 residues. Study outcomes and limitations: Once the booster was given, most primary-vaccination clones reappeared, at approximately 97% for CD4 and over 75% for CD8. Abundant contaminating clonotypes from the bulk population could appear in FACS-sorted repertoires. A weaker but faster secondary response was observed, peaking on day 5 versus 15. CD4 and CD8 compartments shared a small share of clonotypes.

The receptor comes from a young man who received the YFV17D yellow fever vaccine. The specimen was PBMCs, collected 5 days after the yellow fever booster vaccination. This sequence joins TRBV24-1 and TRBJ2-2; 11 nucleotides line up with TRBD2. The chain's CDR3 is CATSDSGTSGTGELFF. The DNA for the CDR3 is TGTGCCACCAGTGATTCTGGGACTAGCGGCACCGGGGAGCTGTTTTTT.